The present T cell receptor beta chain was sequenced within a study of cytomegalovirus exposure and HLA in healthy donors. The germline CDR1 and CDR2 sequences are SGHTS and YDEGEE. The CDR3 contains 9 residues. General observations from the study: Later analysis demonstrated an association between a missense DCLRE1C variant and TCR beta V- and J-gene trimming.

A multiplex PCR was run with 60 Vbeta primers and 13 Jbeta primers. The table came from immunoSEQ multiplex PCR; TCRdb's copy has only in-frame clones and leaves some out. Reported are 180,000 or so clones; the ten largest clones contain 0.75% to 0.85%. Regarding this clone: Its matching antigen is unknown. One end of the junction is discordant with germline, which a read error may explain.

Sequences were obtained from PBMCs. The TCR sequence derives from a woman younger than 35 in good health and CMV-seropositive. The chain joins TRBV5-8 to TRBJ1-1; TRBD1 aligns across 8 bases. As DNA, the CDR3 is TGTGCCAGCAGCGTCCGACAGGGGTTT. This encodes CASSVRQGF. Based on the CDR3 plus reference TRBV5-8 and TRBJ1-1, the full variable domain is EAGVTQSPTHLIKTRGQQATLRCSPISGHTSVYWYQQALGLGLQFLLWYDEGEERNRGNFPPRFSGRQFPNYSSELNVNALELEDSALYLCASSVRQGFGQGTRLTVV.